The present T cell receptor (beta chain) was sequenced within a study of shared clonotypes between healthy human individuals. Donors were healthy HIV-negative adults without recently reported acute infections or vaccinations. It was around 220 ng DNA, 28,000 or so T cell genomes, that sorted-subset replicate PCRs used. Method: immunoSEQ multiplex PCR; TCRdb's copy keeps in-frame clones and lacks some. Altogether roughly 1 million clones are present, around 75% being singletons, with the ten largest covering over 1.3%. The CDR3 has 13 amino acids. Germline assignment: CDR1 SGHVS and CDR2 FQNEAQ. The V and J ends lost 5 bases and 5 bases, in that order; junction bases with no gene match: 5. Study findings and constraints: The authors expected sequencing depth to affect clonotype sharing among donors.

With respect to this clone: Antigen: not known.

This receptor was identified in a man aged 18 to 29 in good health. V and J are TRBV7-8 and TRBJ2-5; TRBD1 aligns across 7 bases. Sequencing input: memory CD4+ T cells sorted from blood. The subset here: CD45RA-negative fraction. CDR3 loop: CASSRGTVETQYF. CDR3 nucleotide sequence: TGTGCCAGCAGCAGGGGGACAGTCGAGACCCAGTACTTC.